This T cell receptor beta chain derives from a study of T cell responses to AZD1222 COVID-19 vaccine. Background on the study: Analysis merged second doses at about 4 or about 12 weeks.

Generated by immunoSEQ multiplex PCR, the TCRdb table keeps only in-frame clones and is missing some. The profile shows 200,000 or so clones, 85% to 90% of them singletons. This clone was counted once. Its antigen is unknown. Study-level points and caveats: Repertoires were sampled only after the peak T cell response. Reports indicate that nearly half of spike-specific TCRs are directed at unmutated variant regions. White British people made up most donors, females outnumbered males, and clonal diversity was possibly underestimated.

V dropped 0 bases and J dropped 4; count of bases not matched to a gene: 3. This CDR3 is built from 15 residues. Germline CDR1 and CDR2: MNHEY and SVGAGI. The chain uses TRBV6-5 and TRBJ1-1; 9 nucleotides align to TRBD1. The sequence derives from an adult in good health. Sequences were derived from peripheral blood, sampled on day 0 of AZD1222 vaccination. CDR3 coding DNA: TGTGCCAGCAGTTACTCGAGACAGGGGGGCACTGAAGCTTTCTTT. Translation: CASSYSRQGGTEAFF.